This T cell receptor beta chain was profiled in a study of T-cell reconstitution after alpha-beta-depleted transplantation in children. Preparation of the TCRbeta library used unique molecular identifiers. TCRdb re-called the PCR reads through MiXCR, storing one row per CDR3 protein. This sample has 700,000 to 850,000 distinct CDR3 sequences, with roughly 15% found just once. This clonotype was picked up a small number of times. The antigen is undetermined. Points from the study as a whole: TCRbeta diversity was high at day 60 in some patients (a result of surviving recipient T cells and thymic progenitors). Expanded clones from the graft, numbering several hundred, reportedly supplied alpha-beta T cells about two months after transplant.

The sequence derives from a male patient younger than 18 who had a stem cell transplant for acute lymphoblastic leukemia, so the T cells may come from the graft donor. The source was PBMCs, mostly from graft donor cells, collected 360 days after TCRalphabeta/CD19-depleted stem cell transplant.

The CDR3 loop is CASSRAANTEAFF. The CDR3, as DNA: TGTGCCAGCTCACGGGCGGCAAACACTGAAGCTTTCTTT. The chain joins TRBV18 to TRBJ1-1; D ambiguous. Trimming left V 4 bases short and J 2 bases short, with 8 bases between. The CDR3 covers 13 residues. Germline V gives CDR1 KGHSH, CDR2 LQKENI.